The 12 T cell receptor beta chains below come from one sample, sequenced in a study of T cells in Graves' hyperthyroidism and ophthalmopathy (dated by TCRdb to between 2018 and 2021). Receptor libraries were prepared by multiplex PCR. Sequencing was carried out with an Illumina HiSeq 2000. The TCR beta CDR3 regions were amplified from RNA transcripts. The TCR CDR3 was subjected to a first round of RT-PCR using the HTBI primer set and the Qiagen OneStep RT-PCR kit. In TCRdb, the public reads were trimmed at Q25 with fastp and aligned with MiXCR, with productive beta chains retained. Identical CDR3 protein sequences are pooled into one entry, listed with their most common genes and DNA. This sample lists hundreds of thousands of distinct CDR3 sequences; under 15% were detected once. Clones ranked in the top ten supply under 15% of the sample. Source material: blood. Receptors originate from a man between 18 and 35 years old with Graves' ophthalmopathy.

In regard to this clonotype: This may stem from a read error, because a much larger clone lies one nucleotide away. The gene calls are TRBV6-2 or TRBV6-3 and TRBJ2-6; no firm D call. CDR3 length: 16 amino acids. Germline CDR1 reads MNHEY; CDR2 reads SVGEGT. In nucleotides, the CDR3 is TGTGCCAGCAGTCACTCGCCGTTATCAGGGGCCAACGTCCTGACTTTC. Its protein product is CASSHSPLSGANVLTF.

This clonotype has ten or more counts. The DNA of the CDR3 is TGTGCCAGCAGCCAAGCCAAAGCGTATGGCTCCTACAATGAGCAGTTCTTC. It encodes CASSQAKAYGSYNEQFF. The V gene is TRBV14, the J gene TRBJ2-1; D unresolved. Germline V lookup: CDR1 SGHDN, CDR2 FVKESK. V shed 1 base and J shed 0 bases, with 13 bases lying between them. This CDR3 spans 17 amino acids.

This clonotype was found a few times. The genes are TRBV6-5 and TRBJ1-1; D ambiguous. CDR3 length equals 12 residues. Germline-derived CDR1 and CDR2 are MNHEY and SVGAGI. The V end was cut by 0 bases, the J end by 8 bases, with 7 bases between. CDR3 bases: TGTGCCAGCAGTTACTCAGGGTTCGAAGCTTTCTTT. As protein: CASSYSGFEAFF.

A few counts support this clonotype. This chain joins TRBV19 and TRBJ2-7; TRBD2 aligns across 10 bases. Per germline, CDR1 LNHDA and CDR2 SQIVND (reference sequence). The V gene end was trimmed by 4 bases and the J gene end by 0 bases; junction bases not matched to a gene: 3. The CDR3 is 15 amino acids. This CDR3 reads CASSTGLAASYEQYF. CDR3 bases: TGTGCCAGTAGTACTGGACTAGCGGCCTCCTACGAGCAGTACTTC.

The chain recombines TRBV4-2 with TRBJ2-3, with 9 nucleotides matching TRBD2. The CDR3 consists of 17 residues. In germline, CDR1 is LGHNA, CDR2 YNFKEQ. Trimming removed 1 base from V and 6 bases from J; junction bases left unmatched: 11. The DNA of the CDR3 is TGTGCCAGCAGCCAAGGTGCGCTTAGCGGGAGAGGGGATACGCAGTATTTT. As protein: CASSQGALSGRGDTQYF.

This clonotype was seen many times. The chain recombines TRBV27 with TRBJ1-2; TRBD1 aligns across 9 bases. The V and J ends lost 6 bases and 4 bases, in that order; junction bases with no gene match: 6. CDR1 MNHEY and CDR2 SMNVEV come from the germline V gene (reference sequence). CDR3 size: 14 residues. This chain's CDR3 is CASRGTGTFYGYTF. The CDR3 DNA reads TGTGCCAGCAGAGGGACAGGGACGTTCTATGGCTACACCTTC.

This clonotype has a count of ten or more. This chain connects TRBV3-1 to TRBJ2-1; D may be TRBD1 (6 bases). The germline V gene has CDR1 LGHDT and CDR2 YNNKEL (reference sequence). This CDR3 is 19 amino acids long. V was shortened by 1 base and J by 6 bases, with 25 bases between the two germline ends. The CDR3 coding sequence is TGTGCCAGCAGCCAAGGGGCAGGGGTCCGCAGGAGGTGGGGCAATGAGCAGTTCTTC. Residues: CASSQGAGVRRRWGNEQFF.

The chain links TRBV27 to TRBJ2-5; D call uncertain. Germline assignment: CDR1 MNHEY and CDR2 SMNVEV (reference sequence). This CDR3 comprises 12 residues. V lost 5 bases and J 5 bases, leaving 9 bases between the germline ends. CDR3 nucleotide sequence: TGTGCCAGCAGTAATTTGGGGGAGACCCAGTACTTC. This codes for CASSNLGETQYF.

V and J are TRBV4-2 and TRBJ2-1, with D hard to call. Germline CDR1 and CDR2: LGHNA and YNFKEQ. CDR3 length equals 16 residues. V was clipped by 1 base and J by 1 base, with 11 bases between them. DNA of the CDR3: TGTGCCAGCAGCCAAGTTTCCCTGCGATCCTACAATGAGCAGTTCTTC. Its translation is CASSQVSLRSYNEQFF.

V and J are TRBV7-2 and TRBJ2-3; TRBD2 agrees at 7 bases. CDR1 is SGHTA and CDR2 is FQGNSA in the germline V gene. This CDR3 has 15 residues. V gave up 4 bases and J gave up 2 bases; unmatched junction bases: 6. CDR3 region: CASSSTSPNTDTQYF. CDR3 coding DNA: TGTGCCAGCAGCTCGACTAGCCCAAACACAGATACGCAGTATTTT.

The sample holds many counts of this clonotype. This chain links TRBV6-1 with TRBJ1-3; TRBD1 might be the D (6 bases). Germline CDR1 is MNHNS and CDR2 is SASEGT. The CDR3 totals 15 residues. The ends were cut back, 6 bases at V and 0 bases at J, with 12 bases in the middle. The CDR3 region is CASRADSYSGNTIYF. The CDR3 DNA is TGTGCCAGCAGGGCGGACAGTTACTCTGGAAACACCATATATTTT.

The J gene is TRBJ2-5, the V gene TRBV19; D might be TRBD2 (5 bases). Germline values: CDR1 LNHDA, CDR2 SQIVND (reference sequence). This CDR3 has 16 residues. The V end was cut by 5 bases, the J end by 0 bases, with 16 bases between. CDR3 nucleotides: TGTGCCAGTAGTCACACGGGAATTTCGTACCAAGAGACCCAGTACTTC. It translates to CASSHTGISYQETQYF.